One and the same sample provided the 16 T cell receptor beta chains below, sequenced in a study of CXCR3-negative and CXCR3-positive naive CD8 T cells. The study made its TRB cDNA libraries by 5' RACE, adding UMI labels. Reanalyzing the 5' RACE reads, TCRdb keeps one entry per CDR3 protein, without DNA. Here the sample table reports 100,000 to 150,000 distinct CDR3 sequences. The source material was naive CXCR3- CD8+ T cells from blood. Noted subset: CD45RO-CCR7+CD27+CD95- naive CD8+ T cells lacking CXCR3 (TNR3-). Receptors were obtained from a human donor in good health. Some clones in this sample may be carry-over from other donors' samples.

This chain connects TRBV20-1 to TRBJ2-3; TCRdb designates TRBD1, a call that cannot be tested without DNA. This CDR3 comprises 17 residues. Germline CDR1 reads DFQATT; CDR2 reads SNEGSKA (reference sequence). Here the CDR3 reads CSARVAPHRGGTDTQYF.

The chain uses TRBV7-8 and TRBJ1-4; the D call of TRBD1 rests on TCRdb alone, since no DNA is present to check it. The CDR3 extends over 14 amino acids. The germline gives CDR1 SGHVS, CDR2 FQNEAQ. CDR3 amino acids: CASSWSGTSEKLFF.

J is TRBJ2-7 and V is TRBV9; TCRdb's assignment of TRBD1 cannot be checked, as there is no DNA. Germline V lookup: CDR1 SGDLS, CDR2 YYNGEE. This CDR3 is built from 14 residues. The CDR3 loop reads CASSVVGTGGERYF.

This chain connects TRBV20-1 to TRBJ2-7; TCRdb outputs TRBD2, but without DNA this stays unchecked. Germline CDR1 and CDR2: DFQATT and SNEGSKA (reference sequence). CDR3 length: 14 residues. The CDR3 here is CSARELAGTYEQYF.

The CDR3 spells CAWSEAGMGTEAFF. The V gene is TRBV30, the J gene TRBJ1-1. This CDR3 contains 14 residues. CDR1 and CDR2 (germline): GTSNPN, SVGIG (reference sequence).

The chain combines TRBV20-1 with TRBJ2-7; the D call of TRBD1 rests on TCRdb alone, since no DNA is present to check it. Per the germline V gene, CDR1 is DFQATT and CDR2 is SNEGSKA (reference sequence). This CDR3 is built from 13 residues. CDR3 amino acids: CSASGQSDYEQYF.

The rearrangement joins TRBV29-1 to TRBJ2-5. The length of the CDR3 is 19 residues. CDR1 is SQVTM and CDR2 is ANQGSEA in the germline V gene. The CDR3 sequence is CSVDSDGDTRDRVGETQYF.

The chain recombines TRBV6-2 or TRBV6-3 with TRBJ2-3; TCRdb calls TRBD2, which cannot be checked without DNA. Germline CDR1 is MNHEY and CDR2 is SVGEGT. The CDR3 is made up of 18 amino acids. The CDR3 sequence is CASSYGRLAGGFTDSQYF.

This chain uses TRBV20-1 with TRBJ2-1; lacking DNA, the TRBD1 call made by TCRdb goes unchecked. Germline V lookup: CDR1 DFQATT, CDR2 SNEGSKA (reference sequence). CDR3 length: 12 residues. The CDR3 sequence: CSARVGGNEQFF.

The chain employs TRBV30 and TRBJ1-3. Germline V lookup: CDR1 GTSNPN, CDR2 SVGIG (reference sequence). The CDR3 runs to 14 residues. CDR3 amino acids: CAWSGGTSGNTIYF.

The CDR3 protein is CASSAGITSTDTQYF. The chain couples TRBV5-4 to TRBJ2-3; TCRdb calls TRBD1, which cannot be checked without DNA. CDR3 length: 15 residues. Germline V gene lookup returns CDR1 SGHNT and CDR2 YYREEE (reference sequence).

The rearrangement joins TRBV5-1 to TRBJ2-7; TCRdb designates TRBD1, a call that cannot be tested without DNA. Germline CDR1 is SGHRS and CDR2 is YFSETQ. The CDR3 spans 15 residues. CDR3 protein: CASSLDGTDFYEQYF.

V usage is TRBV28 and J usage is TRBJ1-2. The CDR3 loop spans 15 amino acids. Germline loops: CDR1 MDHEN, CDR2 SYDVKM. CDR3: CASSNRGRERYGYTF.

CDR3 amino acids: CASSSRDIGDTQYF. The chain combines TRBV7-9 with TRBJ2-3; the TCRdb D gene call, TRBD1, has no DNA to confirm it. There are 14 residues in the CDR3. Germline values: CDR1 SEHNR, CDR2 FQNEAQ (reference sequence).

The rearrangement links TRBV3-1 to TRBJ2-4; TCRdb calls TRBD1, which cannot be checked without DNA. This CDR3 contains 17 residues. The germline V gene encodes CDR1 LGHDT and CDR2 YNNKEL (reference sequence). The chain's CDR3 is CASSRREWTRGKNIQYF.

The J gene is TRBJ2-6, the V gene TRBV7-9; TCRdb picks TRBD1, but there is no DNA to check that call. The germline V gene has CDR1 SEHNR and CDR2 FQNEAQ (reference sequence). This CDR3 spans 22 amino acids. The chain's CDR3 is CASSLGRYRWDNKVSGANVLTF.